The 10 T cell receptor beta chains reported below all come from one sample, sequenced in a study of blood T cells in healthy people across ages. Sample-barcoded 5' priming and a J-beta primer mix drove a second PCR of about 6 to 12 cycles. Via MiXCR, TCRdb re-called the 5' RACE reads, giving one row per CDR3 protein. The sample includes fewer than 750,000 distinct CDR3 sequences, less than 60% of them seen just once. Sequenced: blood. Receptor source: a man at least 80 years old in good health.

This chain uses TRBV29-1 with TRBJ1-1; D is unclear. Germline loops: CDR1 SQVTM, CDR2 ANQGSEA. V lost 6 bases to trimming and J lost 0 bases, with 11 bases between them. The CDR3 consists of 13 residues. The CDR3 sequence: CSVKTDLNTEAFF. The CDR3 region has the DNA TGCAGCGTCAAGACGGACCTGAACACTGAAGCTTTCTTT.

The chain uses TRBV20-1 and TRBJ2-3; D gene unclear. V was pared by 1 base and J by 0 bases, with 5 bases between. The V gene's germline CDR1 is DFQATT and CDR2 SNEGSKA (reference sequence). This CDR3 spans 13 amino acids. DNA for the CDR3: TGCAGTGCTAGAGTTTACAGCACAGATACGCAGTATTTT. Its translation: CSARVYSTDTQYF.

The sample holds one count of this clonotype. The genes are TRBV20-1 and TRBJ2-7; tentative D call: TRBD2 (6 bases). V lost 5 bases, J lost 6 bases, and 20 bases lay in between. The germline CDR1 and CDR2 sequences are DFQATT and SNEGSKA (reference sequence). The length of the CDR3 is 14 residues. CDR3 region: CSASLSGPVGEQYF. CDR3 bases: TGCAGTGCTTCCCTTAGCGGCCCGGTGGGCGAGCAGTACTTC.

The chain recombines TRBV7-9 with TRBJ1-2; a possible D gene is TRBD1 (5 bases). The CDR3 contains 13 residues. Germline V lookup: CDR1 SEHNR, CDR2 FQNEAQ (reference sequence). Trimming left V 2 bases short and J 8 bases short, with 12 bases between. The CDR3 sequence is CASSLNSGYGYTF. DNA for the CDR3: TGTGCCAGCAGCTTAAACTCAGGGTACGGCTACACCTTC.

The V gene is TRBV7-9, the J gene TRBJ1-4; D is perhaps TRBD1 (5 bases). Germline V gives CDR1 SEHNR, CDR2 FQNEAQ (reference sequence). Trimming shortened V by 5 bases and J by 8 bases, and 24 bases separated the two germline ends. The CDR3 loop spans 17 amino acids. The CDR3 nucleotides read TGTGCCAGCAGCGGAACTCCGGGCAACCCTGAGGGGGAAAAACTGTTTTTT. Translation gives CASSGTPGNPEGEKLFF. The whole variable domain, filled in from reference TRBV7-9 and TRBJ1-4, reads DTGVSQNPRHKITKRGQNVTFRCDPISEHNRLYWYRQTLGQGPEFLTYFQNEAQLEKSRLLSDRFSAERPKGSFSTLEIQRTEQGDSAMYLCASSGTPGNPEGEKLFFGSGTQLSVL.

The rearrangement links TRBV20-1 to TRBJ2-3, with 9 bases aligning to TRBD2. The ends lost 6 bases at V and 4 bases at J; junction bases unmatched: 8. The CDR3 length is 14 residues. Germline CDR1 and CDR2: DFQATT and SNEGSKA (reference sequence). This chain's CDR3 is CSAKAGGPSDTQYF. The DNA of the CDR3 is TGCAGTGCCAAGGCGGGGGGGCCATCAGATACGCAGTATTTT.

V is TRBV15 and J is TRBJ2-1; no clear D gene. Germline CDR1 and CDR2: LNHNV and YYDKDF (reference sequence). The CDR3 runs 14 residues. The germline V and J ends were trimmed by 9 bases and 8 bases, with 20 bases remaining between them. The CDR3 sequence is CATKLMVRSDEQFF. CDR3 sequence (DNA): TGTGCCACAAAGTTGATGGTCCGTTCCGATGAGCAGTTCTTC.

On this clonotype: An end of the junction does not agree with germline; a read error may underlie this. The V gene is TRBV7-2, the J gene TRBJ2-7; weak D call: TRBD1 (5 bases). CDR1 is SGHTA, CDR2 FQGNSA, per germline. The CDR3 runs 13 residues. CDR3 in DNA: TGTGCCTGCAGCTTCAACAGGCTTGACGAGCAGTACTTC. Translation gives CACSFNRLDEQYF.

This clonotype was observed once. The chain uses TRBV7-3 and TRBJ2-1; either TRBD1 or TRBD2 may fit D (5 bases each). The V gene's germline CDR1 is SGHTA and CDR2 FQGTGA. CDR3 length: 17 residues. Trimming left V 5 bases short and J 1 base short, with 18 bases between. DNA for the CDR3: TGTGCCAGCAGCCCTAGGGACGGGACGGGATCCTACAATGAGCAGTTCTTC. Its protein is CASSPRDGTGSYNEQFF.

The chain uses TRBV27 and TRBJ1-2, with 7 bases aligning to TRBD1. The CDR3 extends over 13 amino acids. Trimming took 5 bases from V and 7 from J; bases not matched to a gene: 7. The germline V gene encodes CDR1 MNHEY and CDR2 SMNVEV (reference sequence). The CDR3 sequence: CASSRRGGLGYTF. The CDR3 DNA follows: TGTGCCAGCAGTCGCAGGGGGGGCCTTGGCTACACCTTC.